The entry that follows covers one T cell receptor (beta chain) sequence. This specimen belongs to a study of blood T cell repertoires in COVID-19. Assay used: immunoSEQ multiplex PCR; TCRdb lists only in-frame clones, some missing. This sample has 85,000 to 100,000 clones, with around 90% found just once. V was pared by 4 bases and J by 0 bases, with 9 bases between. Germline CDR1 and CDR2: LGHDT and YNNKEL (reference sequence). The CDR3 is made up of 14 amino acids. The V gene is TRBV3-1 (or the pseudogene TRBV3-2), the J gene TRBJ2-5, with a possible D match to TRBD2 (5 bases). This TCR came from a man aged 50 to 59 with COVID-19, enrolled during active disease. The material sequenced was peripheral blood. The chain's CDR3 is CASSPGLYQETQYF. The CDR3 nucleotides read TGTGCCAGCAGCCCAGGACTGTACCAAGAGACCCAGTACTTC.